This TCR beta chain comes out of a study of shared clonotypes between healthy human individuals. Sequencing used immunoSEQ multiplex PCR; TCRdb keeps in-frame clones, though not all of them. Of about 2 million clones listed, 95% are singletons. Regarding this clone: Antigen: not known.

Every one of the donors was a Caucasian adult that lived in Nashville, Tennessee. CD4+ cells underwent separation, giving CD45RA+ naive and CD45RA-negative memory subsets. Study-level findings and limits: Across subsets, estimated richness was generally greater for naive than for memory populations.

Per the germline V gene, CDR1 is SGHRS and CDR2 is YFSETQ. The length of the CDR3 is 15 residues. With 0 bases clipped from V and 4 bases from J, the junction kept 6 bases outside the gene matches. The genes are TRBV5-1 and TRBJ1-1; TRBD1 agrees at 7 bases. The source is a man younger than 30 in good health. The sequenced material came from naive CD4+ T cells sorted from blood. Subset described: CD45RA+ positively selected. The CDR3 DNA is TGCGCCAGCAGCTTGGAGGGGGCGGCAACCACTGAAGCTTTCTTT. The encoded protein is CASSLEGAATTEAFF.